The clone carrying this T cell receptor (beta chain) was counted only a few times. What it binds is not known. V shed 1 base and J 7 bases; nucleotides not matched to a gene: 6. The CDR3 contains 14 residues. CDR1 and CDR2 (germline): SGHAT, FQNNGV. Sequenced material consisted of expressed TCRB transcripts (all of the isolated RNA was reverse transcribed). Produced via immunoSEQ multiplex PCR; TCRdb's table is partial and in-frame only. This repertoire shows 850,000 to 900,000 clones, about a sixth found once; its top ten account for 0.02% to 0.03%. The data belong to a study of beta chain features in type 1 diabetes. General study results and limits: PCR, the amplification step, might favor shorter templates, equally in patients and controls.

Sequencing was carried out using naive CD4+ T cells from blood. The rearrangement uses TRBV11-2 and TRBJ1-2; 7 nucleotides agree with TRBD1. This TCR was recovered from a woman between 18 and 30 years old in good health. CDR3 DNA: TGTGCCAGCAGCTTAGTAGACAGGGAAAGTGGCTACACCTTC. As protein: CASSLVDRESGYTF.